These T cell receptor beta chains were read from a single sample in a study of cytomegalovirus exposure and HLA in healthy donors. The data were produced by immunoSEQ multiplex PCR, yet TCRdb's version contains in-frame clones alone and is incomplete. Of 25,000 to 30,000 clones listed, approximately 70% were seen once; the top ten hold 4.4%. Input material: PBMCs. Every receptor here comes from a woman in her forties or fifties in good health and CMV-seronegative. Both conserved end residues are part of each CDR3. A D gene is named only where the DNA matches it firmly. The size field is filled for only some rows; it gives once, few, many or a size class.

v_call: TRBV6-4; j_call: TRBJ2-3; clone_size: -; d_call: -; cdr3_nt: TGTGCCACACCCTTGTGGGGAGTAGGCCCTCCGGATACGCAGTATTTT; cdr3_aa: CATPLWGVGPPDTQYF
v_call: TRBV2; j_call: TRBJ1-2; clone_size: -; d_call: -; cdr3_nt: TGTGCCAGCCGACAGACTGACTATGGCTACACCTTC; cdr3_aa: CASRQTDYGYTF
v_call: TRBV7-9; j_call: TRBJ1-3; clone_size: -; d_call: -; cdr3_nt: TGTGCCAGCAGCCTATGGACAACCTCTGGAAACACCATATATTTT; cdr3_aa: CASSLWTTSGNTIYF
v_call: TRBV5-1; j_call: TRBJ2-3; clone_size: once; d_call: -; cdr3_nt: TGCGCCAGCTTGCGCGGATCTAGCACAGATACGCAGTATTTT; cdr3_aa: CASLRGSSTDTQYF
v_call: TRBV6-5; j_call: TRBJ2-1; clone_size: once; d_call: TRBD2; cdr3_nt: TGTGCCAGCAGTTACCGAGGACTAGCCCATGAGCAGTTCTTC; cdr3_aa: CASSYRGLAHEQFF
v_call: TRBV7-9; j_call: TRBJ2-5; clone_size: few; d_call: TRBD2; cdr3_nt: TGTGCCAGCAGCTTGGTGACTAGCGGGATGGAGACCCAGTACTTC; cdr3_aa: CASSLVTSGMETQYF
v_call: TRBV6-1; j_call: TRBJ1-1; clone_size: once; d_call: -; cdr3_nt: TGTGCCAGCAGTGGGTCTGCCCCCGGAGCTTTCTTT; cdr3_aa: CASSGSAPGAFF
v_call: TRBV28; j_call: TRBJ1-1; clone_size: few; d_call: TRBD1; cdr3_nt: TGTGCCAGCAGCCCTTTAGACAGGGGTGAGTCTGACACTGAAGCTTTCTTT; cdr3_aa: CASSPLDRGESDTEAFF
v_call: TRBV5-1; j_call: TRBJ2-1; clone_size: -; d_call: TRBD1; cdr3_nt: TGCGCCAGCGGAACTGGACAGGGGGCGGGCAATGAGCAGTTCTTC; cdr3_aa: CASGTGQGAGNEQFF
v_call: TRBV29-1; j_call: TRBJ2-3; clone_size: few; d_call: TRBD2; cdr3_nt: TGCAGCGTTGTTGGGGCGGGAGGGCCTACAGATACGCAGTATTTT; cdr3_aa: CSVVGAGGPTDTQYF
v_call: TRBV29-1; j_call: TRBJ2-1; clone_size: few; d_call: TRBD1; cdr3_nt: TGCAGCGTTGAACCCGGGACAGGGAAAAATGAGCAGTTCTTC; cdr3_aa: CSVEPGTGKNEQFF
v_call: TRBV29-1; j_call: TRBJ1-2; clone_size: -; d_call: TRBD1; cdr3_nt: TGCAGCGTGACCGGGACAGGGAACTATGGCTACACCTTC; cdr3_aa: CSVTGTGNYGYTF
v_call: TRBV6-1; j_call: TRBJ1-1; clone_size: -; d_call: -; cdr3_nt: TGTGCCAGCGGGGAGGGGGAAACTCCTGAAGCTTTCTTT; cdr3_aa: CASGEGETPEAFF
v_call: TRBV6-5; j_call: TRBJ1-3; clone_size: -; d_call: -; cdr3_nt: TGTGCCGTATGGTCCGGGAACACCATATATTTT; cdr3_aa: CAVWSGNTIYF
v_call: TRBV19; j_call: TRBJ2-2; clone_size: -; d_call: -; cdr3_nt: TGTGCCAGTAGTCTTCGACAGGGAGGAACCGGGGAGCTGTTTTTT; cdr3_aa: CASSLRQGGTGELFF
v_call: TRBV2; j_call: TRBJ1-5; clone_size: few; d_call: -; cdr3_nt: TGTGCCAGCAGTGAAGAGAGTCCTCAGCCCCAGCATTTT; cdr3_aa: CASSEESPQPQHF
v_call: TRBV6-1; j_call: TRBJ1-3; clone_size: -; d_call: -; cdr3_nt: TGTGCCAGCATCCTTTCCCCCAGGGGAGGAAACACCATATATTTT; cdr3_aa: CASILSPRGGNTIYF
v_call: TRBV5-1; j_call: TRBJ1-4; clone_size: -; d_call: -; cdr3_nt: TGCGCCAGCAGCTTGGAGGCGGGGGACGAAAAACTGTTTTTT; cdr3_aa: CASSLEAGDEKLFF
v_call: TRBV6-6; j_call: TRBJ1-2; clone_size: -; d_call: -; cdr3_nt: TGTGCCAGCGGCGGCAGGGTTAATGGCTACACCTTC; cdr3_aa: CASGGRVNGYTF
v_call: TRBV18; j_call: TRBJ1-6; clone_size: -; d_call: TRBD1; cdr3_nt: TGTGCCAGCTCACGGACAACCGGGACAGAAGGTTCACCCCTCCACTTT; cdr3_aa: CASSRTTGTEGSPLHF
v_call: TRBV6-5; j_call: TRBJ1-2; clone_size: once; d_call: -; cdr3_nt: TGTGCCAGCAGCCCTGACAGCGCCTATGGCTACACCTTC; cdr3_aa: CASSPDSAYGYTF
v_call: TRBV9; j_call: TRBJ1-6; clone_size: once; d_call: -; cdr3_nt: TGTGCCAGCAGCGTAGGTGATCAGACAAATTCACCCCTCCACTTT; cdr3_aa: CASSVGDQTNSPLHF
v_call: TRBV19; j_call: TRBJ1-5; clone_size: -; d_call: -; cdr3_nt: TGTGCCAGTAGCGGAGGGGACAGCAATCAGCCCCAGCATTTT; cdr3_aa: CASSGGDSNQPQHF
v_call: TRBV10-3; j_call: TRBJ2-2; clone_size: -; d_call: TRBD2; cdr3_nt: TGTGCCTCCGGCCTGGCTAGCGGGGGGGGCCGGAACACCGGGGAGCTGTTTTTT; cdr3_aa: CASGLASGGGRNTGELFF
v_call: TRBV11-2; j_call: TRBJ2-5; clone_size: few; d_call: -; cdr3_nt: TGTGCCAGCAGCTCCGTGGGAGTTTCAGGCGAGACCCAGTACTTC; cdr3_aa: CASSSVGVSGETQYF
v_call: TRBV5-4; j_call: TRBJ2-5; clone_size: few; d_call: TRBD2; cdr3_nt: TGTGCCAGCAGCTTAGGCGGGGGGAGACAAGAGACCCAGTACTTC; cdr3_aa: CASSLGGGRQETQYF
v_call: TRBV4-1; j_call: TRBJ2-1; clone_size: few; d_call: -; cdr3_nt: TGCGCCAGCAGCCCCTTTAGTGGCGGCTCCTACAATGAGCAGTTCTTC; cdr3_aa: CASSPFSGGSYNEQFF
v_call: TRBV2; j_call: TRBJ1-2; clone_size: -; d_call: -; cdr3_nt: TGTGCCAGCAGTGAGGGCACTAACTATGGCTACACCTTC; cdr3_aa: CASSEGTNYGYTF
v_call: TRBV6-1; j_call: TRBJ2-7; clone_size: -; d_call: -; cdr3_nt: TGTGCCAGCAGTCCCGCGGGTCACGAGCAGTACTTC; cdr3_aa: CASSPAGHEQYF
v_call: TRBV5-4; j_call: TRBJ2-7; clone_size: -; d_call: TRBD1; cdr3_nt: TGTGCCAGCAGCCCAGGGGGCAGTCCCAGCGAGCAGTACTTC; cdr3_aa: CASSPGGSPSEQYF
v_call: TRBV6-5; j_call: TRBJ2-5; clone_size: -; d_call: -; cdr3_nt: TGTGCCAGCAAGTCTCGAAGCCCTAAAGAGACCCAGTACTTC; cdr3_aa: CASKSRSPKETQYF
v_call: TRBV6-1; j_call: TRBJ1-5; clone_size: -; d_call: TRBD1; cdr3_nt: TGTGCCAGCAGTGAAGCCCGGACAGGGAGCAATCAGCCCCAGCATTTT; cdr3_aa: CASSEARTGSNQPQHF
v_call: TRBV10-2; j_call: TRBJ2-2; clone_size: -; d_call: -; cdr3_nt: TGCGCCAGCAGTGAGACATCCGGGGAGCTGTTTTTT; cdr3_aa: CASSETSGELFF
v_call: TRBV29-1; j_call: TRBJ2-2; clone_size: -; d_call: -; cdr3_nt: TGCAGCGTTGAAGCGGGAGACACCGGGGAGCTGTTTTTT; cdr3_aa: CSVEAGDTGELFF
v_call: TRBV6-1; j_call: TRBJ2-7; clone_size: few; d_call: TRBD1; cdr3_nt: TGTGCCAGCTCCAGGACAGGGAACTACTACGAGCAGTACTTC; cdr3_aa: CASSRTGNYYEQYF
v_call: TRBV5-1; j_call: TRBJ1-4; clone_size: few; d_call: TRBD1; cdr3_nt: TGCGCCAGCCAAAACAGGGCAGGGGGTGAAAAACTGTTTTTT; cdr3_aa: CASQNRAGGEKLFF
v_call: TRBV7-9; j_call: TRBJ1-2; clone_size: -; d_call: -; cdr3_nt: TGTGCCAGCGCCGCTTCCGGCAGGATATATGGCTACACCTTC; cdr3_aa: CASAASGRIYGYTF
v_call: TRBV6-5; j_call: TRBJ2-2; clone_size: few; d_call: -; cdr3_nt: TGTGCCAGCAGTTCGACTTTCACCGGGGAGCTGTTTTTT; cdr3_aa: CASSSTFTGELFF
v_call: TRBV6-5; j_call: TRBJ1-1; clone_size: -; d_call: -; cdr3_nt: TGTGCCAGCAGTTTTTTCGCCCGGGCTGAAGCTTTCTTT; cdr3_aa: CASSFFARAEAFF
v_call: TRBV5-1; j_call: TRBJ1-1; clone_size: -; d_call: -; cdr3_nt: TGCGCCAGCAGCCGGGAGTTATCTAACACTGAAGCTTTCTTT; cdr3_aa: CASSRELSNTEAFF
v_call: TRBV7-9; j_call: TRBJ2-1; clone_size: once; d_call: TRBD2; cdr3_nt: TGTGCCAGCACCCGACTAGCGCACTACAATGAGCAGTTCTTC; cdr3_aa: CASTRLAHYNEQFF
v_call: TRBV25-1; j_call: TRBJ2-2; clone_size: few; d_call: TRBD1; cdr3_nt: TGTGCCAGCAGACAGGGGTGGGCCGGGGAGCTGTTTTTT; cdr3_aa: CASRQGWAGELFF
v_call: TRBV6-5; j_call: TRBJ1-1; clone_size: -; d_call: -; cdr3_nt: TGTGCCAGCAACCGGGGGGGAACGGACACTGAAGCTTTCTTT; cdr3_aa: CASNRGGTDTEAFF
v_call: TRBV2; j_call: TRBJ1-2; clone_size: -; d_call: -; cdr3_nt: TGTGCCAGCAGTGTTAACAGGGTTCGTAAGGATGGCTACACCTTC; cdr3_aa: CASSVNRVRKDGYTF
v_call: TRBV5-1; j_call: TRBJ2-7; clone_size: -; d_call: -; cdr3_nt: TGCGCCAGCAGCTTGGCCGGAGGACTTTTTTACGAGCAGTACTTC; cdr3_aa: CASSLAGGLFYEQYF
v_call: TRBV29-1; j_call: TRBJ2-2; clone_size: -; d_call: TRBD1; cdr3_nt: TGCAGCGTTGGACAGGGCCCCAAGGGCGGGGAGCTGTTTTTT; cdr3_aa: CSVGQGPKGGELFF
v_call: TRBV5-1; j_call: TRBJ2-5; clone_size: -; d_call: TRBD1; cdr3_nt: TGCGCCAGCAGCTTGGGGACAGGAGAAGAGACCCAGTACTTC; cdr3_aa: CASSLGTGEETQYF
v_call: TRBV5-6; j_call: TRBJ2-5; clone_size: -; d_call: -; cdr3_nt: TGTGCCAGCAGCTTCACAGGGTACTCCCCTAGCGAGACCCAGTACTTC; cdr3_aa: CASSFTGYSPSETQYF
v_call: TRBV9; j_call: TRBJ1-4; clone_size: few; d_call: -; cdr3_nt: TGTGCCAGCAGCGATAGGACAGAGGATGAAAAACTGTTTTTT; cdr3_aa: CASSDRTEDEKLFF
v_call: TRBV4-1; j_call: TRBJ1-1; clone_size: -; d_call: -; cdr3_nt: TGCGCCAGCAGCCAAGATCGTGCCGGGGGGAACACTGAAGCTTTCTTT; cdr3_aa: CASSQDRAGGNTEAFF